This passage covers 22 T cell receptor beta chains from one sample sequenced in a study of blood T cell repertoires in COVID-19. Some clones are missing from TCRdb's copy, which holds only in-frame ones; the method was immunoSEQ multiplex PCR. The table records 120,000 to 150,000 clones, 84% of them present only once. Sequencing used PBMCs or T cells enriched from blood (not recorded which). The receptors come from a woman aged 45-65 years with acute COVID-19.

V is TRBV10-3 and J is TRBJ1-2; D call uncertain. Trimming stripped 6 bases from V and 3 bases from J, with 5 bases between. Germline V CDR1 and CDR2: ENHRY, SYGVKD. The CDR3 has 11 amino acids. CDR3 nucleotide sequence: TGTGCCATCAGCCCCGACTATGGCTACACCTTC. Translated: CAISPDYGYTF.

The rearrangement links TRBV7-2 to TRBJ2-6; possible D gene TRBD1, 5 bases. Per the germline V gene, CDR1 is SGHTA and CDR2 is FQGNSA. This CDR3 has 13 amino acids. The V and J ends lost 6 bases and 14 bases respectively, with 17 bases between them. DNA for the CDR3: TGTGCCAGCAGTTCCCCGCCCCAGGGAATCCTGACTTTC. It codes for CASSSPPQGILTF. The whole variable domain, remainder taken from reference TRBV7-2 and TRBJ2-6, is GAGVSQSPSNKVTEKGKDVELRCDPISGHTALYWYRQSLGQGLEFLIYFQGNSAPDKSGLPSDRFSAERTGGSVSTLTIQRTQQEDSAVYLCASSSPPQGILTFGAGSRLTVL.

This chain links TRBV12-3 or TRBV12-4 with TRBJ2-2; D uncertain. The ends were cut back, 3 bases at V and 5 bases at J, with 7 bases in the middle. The CDR3 length is 13 residues. Here the CDR3 DNA reads TGTGCCAGCAGTTTCGGTCGAACCGGGGAGCTGTTTTTT. Amino acids: CASSFGRTGELFF.

The V call is TRBV7-2, the J call TRBJ1-4; D gene unclear. The V gene's germline CDR1 is SGHTA and CDR2 FQGNSA. V was cut by 3 bases and J by 3 bases, with 14 bases left in between. The CDR3 runs to 16 residues. The chain's CDR3 is CASSFTLEGSNEKLFF. The CDR3 region has the DNA TGTGCCAGCAGCTTTACGCTAGAAGGTTCTAATGAAAAACTGTTTTTT. The entire variable domain, with the rest obtained from reference TRBV7-2 and TRBJ1-4, is as follows: GAGVSQSPSNKVTEKGKDVELRCDPISGHTALYWYRQSLGQGLEFLIYFQGNSAPDKSGLPSDRFSAERTGGSVSTLTIQRTQQEDSAVYLCASSFTLEGSNEKLFFGSGTQLSVL.

This chain joins TRBV7-8 and TRBJ2-7, with D tentatively TRBD2 (5 bases). The germline gives CDR1 SGHVS, CDR2 FQNEAQ. This CDR3 spans 14 amino acids. Trimming pared 5 bases from V and 2 bases from J, leaving 13 bases between. In DNA form, the CDR3 reads TGTGCCAGCAGCCGAACGGGATGGACCTACGAGCAGTACTTC. Translation gives CASSRTGWTYEQYF.

This chain links TRBV7-8 with TRBJ1-2, with TRBD1 identical over 11 bases. This CDR3 is built from 14 residues. CDR1 is SGHVS, CDR2 FQNEAQ, per germline. V was clipped by 1 base and J by 8 bases; unmatched bases: 3. As DNA, the CDR3 is TGTGCCAGCAGCTTAGGGACAGGGGGCGGCGGCTACACCTTC. Protein product: CASSLGTGGGGYTF. Combining the CDR3 with reference TRBV7-8 and TRBJ1-2 gives the whole variable domain GAGVSQSPRYKVAKRGQDVALRCDPISGHVSLFWYQQALGQGPEFLTYFQNEAQLDKSGLPSDRFFAERPEGSVSTLKIQRTQQEDSAVYLCASSLGTGGGGYTFGSGTRLTVV.

The chain joins TRBV5-5 to TRBJ1-5; 7 nucleotides agree with TRBD1. Per germline, CDR1 SGHKS and CDR2 YYEKEE (reference sequence). V lost 7 bases and J lost 6; bases outside the gene matches: 16. The CDR3 runs to 16 residues. The CDR3 DNA reads as TGTGCCAGCGCCCTAAACTTCGGGACAGATGGTCAGCCCCAGCATTTT. Translating it yields CASALNFGTDGQPQHF.

A single count supports this clone. CDR3 nucleotide sequence: TGTGCCAGCAGCTTAGACCCTGGAGCTAACTATGGCTACACCTTC. Its protein product is CASSLDPGANYGYTF. This chain links TRBV11-2 with TRBJ1-2; D gene uncertain. The CDR3 has 15 amino acids. V dropped 0 bases and J dropped 0 bases, with 8 bases sitting between them. Per the germline V gene, CDR1 is SGHAT and CDR2 is FQNNGV. Drawing the rest from reference TRBV11-2 and TRBJ1-2, the complete variable domain is EAGVAQSPRYKIIEKRQSVAFWCNPISGHATLYWYQQILGQGPKLLIQFQNNGVVDDSQLPKDRFSAERLKGVDSTLKIQPAKLEDSAVYLCASSLDPGANYGYTFGSGTRLTVV.

The chain uses TRBV2 and TRBJ1-5; TRBD1 might be the D (6 bases). CDR1 is SNHLY and CDR2 is FYNNEI in the germline V gene. This CDR3 contains 13 residues. V was cut by 10 bases and J by 2 bases, with 12 bases left in between. The CDR3 sequence: CATEQGGNQPQHF. CDR3 nucleotide sequence: TGTGCCACAGAACAGGGAGGCAATCAGCCCCAGCATTTT.

This clone has a handful of counts. This rearrangement joins TRBV7-2 to TRBJ2-2, with 10 bases identical to TRBD2. The CDR3 is 15 amino acids. Trimming took 6 bases from V and 2 from J; bases not matched to a gene: 3. Germline V gene sequence: CDR1 SGHTA, CDR2 FQGNSA. The CDR3 here is CASSPLAGNTGELFF. CDR3 bases: TGTGCCAGCAGTCCACTAGCGGGAAACACCGGGGAGCTGTTTTTT.

The V gene is TRBV27, the J gene TRBJ2-1; 8 bases are shared with TRBD2. The CDR3 covers 16 residues. Germline V gene sequence: CDR1 MNHEY, CDR2 SMNVEV (reference sequence). The junction had 10 bases not matched to a gene; V was cut back by 7 bases and J by 2 bases. The CDR3 region is CASTGRAGLPYNEQFF. The CDR3 DNA is TGTGCCAGCACCGGGAGGGCCGGTCTCCCCTACAATGAGCAGTTCTTC.

The rearrangement links TRBV4-2 to TRBJ2-7; 9 positions match TRBD2. Trimming removed 0 bases from V and 5 bases from J; junction bases left unmatched: 5. In germline, CDR1 is LGHNA, CDR2 YNFKEQ. The CDR3 loop spans 15 amino acids. The CDR3 DNA reads TGTGCCAGCAGCCAAGAACTAGCGGGTAAGGACGAGCAGTACTTC. It is translated as CASSQELAGKDEQYF.

V is TRBV19 and J is TRBJ1-5, with D maybe TRBD1 (6 bases). Germline assignment: CDR1 LNHDA and CDR2 SQIVND (reference sequence). The CDR3 consists of 13 residues. Trimming left V 6 bases short and J 7 bases short, with 13 bases between. CDR3 DNA sequence: TGTGCCAGTAGACAGGGAAGTTTGCAGCCCCAGCATTTT. This codes for CASRQGSLQPQHF.

V usage is TRBV30 and J usage is TRBJ1-5; no clear D. Trimming pared 1 base from V and 9 bases from J, leaving 13 bases between. Germline assignment: CDR1 GTSNPN and CDR2 SVGIG (reference sequence). The CDR3 has 13 residues. The CDR3 is CAWSEAGTMPQHF. In DNA form, the CDR3 reads TGTGCCTGGAGTGAGGCAGGCACGATGCCCCAGCATTTT.

The rearrangement uses TRBV5-8 and TRBJ2-1, with TRBD2 matching 7 bases. The germline V gene has CDR1 SGHTS and CDR2 YDEGEE. Trimming took 0 bases from V and 1 from J; bases not matched to a gene: 1. This CDR3 is 15 amino acids long. CDR3 loop: CASSLGLASYNEQFF. CDR3 coding DNA: TGTGCCAGCAGCTTGGGACTAGCATCCTACAATGAGCAGTTCTTC.

The V call is TRBV7-9, the J call TRBJ2-1, with 9 nucleotides matching TRBD2. Germline assignment: CDR1 SEHNR and CDR2 FQNEAQ (reference sequence). The ends lost 5 bases at V and 0 bases at J; junction bases unmatched: 5. There are 16 residues in the CDR3. CDR3 sequence (DNA): TGTGCCAGCAGCCATGGACTAGCGAGCTCCTACAATGAGCAGTTCTTC. Its protein is CASSHGLASSYNEQFF.

The chain is built from TRBV3-1 (or the pseudogene TRBV3-2) and TRBJ1-1; 7 bases align to TRBD1. CDR1 is LGHDT and CDR2 is YNNKEL in the germline V gene (reference sequence). The trim removed 5 bases at V and 4 bases at J, leaving 7 bases unmatched. This CDR3 is built from 14 residues. CDR3 protein: CASSFGQVSTEAFF. The CDR3 DNA sequence: TGTGCCAGCAGCTTCGGACAGGTCTCCACTGAAGCTTTCTTT.

This sequence joins TRBV2 and TRBJ2-7, with a possible D match to TRBD2 (6 bases). The CDR3 consists of 14 residues. V shed 4 bases and J shed 6 bases, with 16 bases lying between them. Germline CDR1 is SNHLY and CDR2 is FYNNEI. The CDR3 is CASSVVVLGGEQYF. For the CDR3, the DNA is TGTGCCAGCAGTGTAGTGGTACTCGGGGGCGAGCAGTACTTC.

CDR3: CASSPQGDYYGYTF. For the CDR3, the DNA is TGTGCCAGCAGTCCACAAGGTGACTACTATGGCTACACCTTC. The chain is built from TRBV27 and TRBJ1-2; D is unclear. In germline, CDR1 is MNHEY, CDR2 SMNVEV (reference sequence). There are 14 residues in the CDR3. Deletions cut 5 bases from V and 3 bases from J, with 13 bases between.

The CDR3 nucleotides are TGTGCCTGGAGTGTACCCCCCAACCAATTGACAGGGCTCTCTGGAAACACCATATATTTT. It is translated as CAWSVPPNQLTGLSGNTIYF. V and J are TRBV30 and TRBJ1-3, with TRBD1 matching over 7 bases. V was clipped by 0 bases and J by 0 bases; unmatched bases: 17. Per the germline V gene, CDR1 is GTSNPN and CDR2 is SVGIG (reference sequence). CDR3 length: 20 amino acids.

CDR3: CASSFLLAGGNTGELFF. CDR3 DNA: TGTGCCAGCAGCTTTTTACTAGCGGGGGGCAACACCGGGGAGCTGTTTTTT. The V gene is TRBV11-3, the J gene TRBJ2-2; 12 bases match TRBD2. CDR3 length equals 17 residues. From germline, CDR1 is SGHNT and CDR2 YENEEA. The V gene end was trimmed by 3 bases and the J gene end by 2 bases; junction bases not matched to a gene: 4.

This clone was counted a single time. CDR3: CASSSGQGYEKLFF. The CDR3 DNA reads TGTGCCAGCAGTTCGGGACAGGGGTATGAAAAACTGTTTTTT. This chain links TRBV6-5 with TRBJ1-4; TRBD1 matches at 10 bases. The CDR3 is made up of 14 amino acids. Germline V gives CDR1 MNHEY, CDR2 SVGAGI. V trimming: 4 bases; J trimming: 6 bases; junction bases outside the gene matches: 2.